One sample yielded the 32 T cell receptor beta chains listed below, sequenced in a study of blood T cell repertoires in COVID-19. Method: immunoSEQ multiplex PCR; TCRdb's copy keeps in-frame clones and lacks some. The sample contains 210,000 or so clones, about 76% of which appear only once. What was sequenced was PBMCs or T cells enriched from blood (not recorded which). The receptors come from a woman aged 50 to 60 with acute COVID-19.

J is TRBJ1-1 and V is TRBV28, with 8 bases fitting TRBD1. Trimming removed 5 bases from V and 1 base from J; junction bases left unmatched: 6. Looked up from germline, CDR1 is MDHEN and CDR2 is SYDVKM. The CDR3 sequence is 15 residues long. The CDR3 DNA sequence: TGTGCCAGCAGTACAAGGGGGACAGGGAACACTGAAGCTTTCTTT. It encodes CASSTRGTGNTEAFF.

V gene TRBV7-9 combines with J gene TRBJ2-5; D not certain. The CDR3 sequence is 11 residues long. Germline-derived CDR1 and CDR2 are SEHNR and FQNEAQ (reference sequence). V was pared by 3 bases and J by 6 bases, with 5 bases between. The CDR3 loop is CASSFLQTQYF. In DNA form, the CDR3 reads TGTGCCAGCAGCTTCCTTCAGACCCAGTACTTC.

The rearrangement links TRBV27 to TRBJ1-2, with 8 bases aligning to TRBD1. The germline V gene encodes CDR1 MNHEY and CDR2 SMNVEV (reference sequence). The CDR3 extends over 13 amino acids. With V trimmed by 11 bases and J by 8 bases, 13 bases remained unmatched. CDR3 amino acids: CACEGTGRKGYTF. CDR3 in DNA: TGTGCCTGCGAGGGGACAGGTAGAAAAGGCTACACCTTC.

This clone was found a few times. The chain carries TRBV6-4 and TRBJ1-3; TRBD1 is a possible D gene (5 bases). In germline, CDR1 is MRHNA, CDR2 SNTAGT. The CDR3 is 17 residues long. The germline V and J ends were trimmed by 6 bases and 1 base, with 19 bases remaining between them. This CDR3 is CASSPSRAGWSGNTIYF. As DNA, the CDR3 is TGTGCCAGCAGCCCAAGCCGGGCAGGGTGGTCTGGAAACACCATATATTTT.

The gene calls are TRBV28 and TRBJ1-5; D gene ambiguous. In germline, CDR1 is MDHEN, CDR2 SYDVKM. This CDR3 comprises 14 residues. The V gene lost 5 bases and the J gene lost 3 bases, with 11 bases spanning the gap. DNA of the CDR3: TGTGCCAGCAGTGGTGTGACTCACAATCAGCCCCAGCATTTT. The encoded protein is CASSGVTHNQPQHF.

The chain couples TRBV28 to TRBJ2-7; 7 positions agree with TRBD1. The trim removed 10 bases at V and 2 bases at J, leaving 17 bases unmatched. This CDR3 region has 16 residues. The germline gives CDR1 MDHEN, CDR2 SYDVKM. The CDR3 spells CATSPGQAHMTYEQYF. CDR3 bases: TGTGCCACCTCGCCTGGACAGGCCCATATGACCTACGAGCAGTACTTC.

The rearrangement joins TRBV19 to TRBJ2-3; TRBD2 matches 9 bases. The CDR3 covers 16 residues. Trimming took 4 bases from V and 5 from J; bases not matched to a gene: 10. CDR1 is LNHDA, CDR2 SQIVND, per germline (reference sequence). The CDR3 nucleotides read TGTGCCAGTAGTACACCGCTGACTAGCGGTAGAGATACGCAGTATTTT. Amino acids: CASSTPLTSGRDTQYF.

The chain employs TRBV3-1 (or the pseudogene TRBV3-2) and TRBJ1-2; 7 nucleotides align to TRBD1. The CDR3 is 14 amino acids. Per the germline V gene, CDR1 is LGHDT and CDR2 is YNNKEL (reference sequence). The V segment lost 4 bases and the J segment 4 bases; nucleotides outside the gene matches: 6. In DNA form, the CDR3 reads TGTGCCAGCAGCCGGATACAGGGGTCCTATGGCTACACCTTC. Encoded protein: CASSRIQGSYGYTF.

This clone was seen only a few times. The chain couples TRBV28 to TRBJ2-4; D not resolved. Germline V gives CDR1 MDHEN, CDR2 SYDVKM. V shed 3 bases and J shed 2 bases, with 8 bases lying between them. The CDR3 consists of 14 residues. The CDR3 loop is CASSLHTTKNIQYF. The CDR3 DNA reads TGTGCCAGCAGTTTGCATACTACCAAAAACATTCAGTACTTC.

The J gene is TRBJ1-6, the V gene TRBV6-1; a possible D gene is TRBD1 (5 bases). CDR3 length equals 17 residues. Trimming removed 1 base from V and 7 bases from J, with 17 bases in between. CDR1 is MNHNS, CDR2 SASEGT, per germline. CDR3 nucleotides: TGTGCCAGCAGTGAAGGCCGCGTAGGTTACAGGAATTCACCCCTCCACTTT. Its translation is CASSEGRVGYRNSPLHF.

This chain links TRBV23-1 with TRBJ2-5; D possibly corresponds to TRBD2 (6 bases). TRBV23-1 belongs to the ORF category, with a function that is uncertain. V was cut by 8 bases and J by 4 bases, with 17 bases left in between. The CDR3 is 14 amino acids. The CDR3 here is CASVPRRRVETQYF. The DNA of the CDR3 is TGCGCCAGCGTCCCCCGGAGGAGGGTAGAGACCCAGTACTTC.

CDR3 coding DNA: TGTGCCAGCAGCCCCGGGACAGGGGGCGCGTCTTTCTTT. The encoded protein is CASSPGTGGASFF. V is TRBV7-2 and J is TRBJ1-1, with TRBD1 matching 12 bases. Germline loops: CDR1 SGHTA, CDR2 FQGNSA. J lost 12 bases, V lost 5 bases, and 7 bases had no gene match. This CDR3 contains 13 residues.

V gene TRBV7-9 combines with J gene TRBJ1-6; D gene unclear. Germline CDR1 is SEHNR and CDR2 is FQNEAQ (reference sequence). This CDR3 contains 15 residues. V was clipped by 5 bases and J by 8 bases, with 16 bases between them. The CDR3 coding sequence is TGTGCCAGCAGCATGCGGGCCAGTCCTGATTCACCCCTCCACTTT. The encoded protein is CASSMRASPDSPLHF.

The V gene is TRBV7-2, the J gene TRBJ2-7, with D perhaps matching TRBD2 (6 bases). This CDR3 region has 14 residues. Germline CDR1 SGHTA, CDR2 FQGNSA. Deletions cut 5 bases from V and 5 bases from J, with 16 bases between. The CDR3 DNA follows: TGTGCCAGCAGCGCCCAAGGAGGAGGGGACGAGCAGTACTTC. Protein: CASSAQGGGDEQYF.

The V call is TRBV27, the J call TRBJ2-7; maybe TRBD2 (7 bases). V was cut by 0 bases and J by 5 bases, with 17 bases left in between. The CDR3 covers 16 residues. Germline CDR1 is MNHEY and CDR2 is SMNVEV (reference sequence). The CDR3 DNA reads as TGTGCCAGCAGTTTATCCTCCGCGGGGGCATGGCACGAGCAGTACTTC. Translating it yields CASSLSSAGAWHEQYF.

In this sample, this clone turned up a few times. The chain joins TRBV28 to TRBJ2-7, with D unclear. The CDR3 contains 12 residues. Germline lookup yields CDR1 MDHEN and CDR2 SYDVKM. Trimming cost V 6 bases and J 7 bases, with 13 bases left between them. The CDR3, as DNA: TGTGCCAGCAGACCCGAAGCAGGTGAGCAGTACTTC. This gives the protein CASRPEAGEQYF. The variable domain in full, with the rest retrieved from reference TRBV28 and TRBJ2-7, is DVKVTQSSRYLVKRTGEKVFLECVQDMDHENMFWYRQDPGLGLRLIYFSYDVKMKEKGDIPEGYSVSREKKERFSLILESASTNQTSMYLCASRPEAGEQYFGPGTRLTVT.

The gene calls are TRBV18 and TRBJ2-7; TRBD2 aligns across 10 bases. CDR3 length equals 16 residues. After removal of 3 bases from V and 5 bases from J, the junction contained 10 bases not matched to a gene. Germline V gives CDR1 KGHSH, CDR2 LQKENI. The DNA for the CDR3 is TGTGCCAGCTCACCTATGATAGCGGGAGGTGACAACGAGCAGTACTTC. It codes for CASSPMIAGGDNEQYF.

V usage is TRBV6-5 and J usage is TRBJ1-6, with TRBD1 matching over 11 bases. The ends lost 2 bases at V and 16 bases at J; junction bases unmatched: 13. The germline V gene encodes CDR1 MNHEY and CDR2 SVGAGI. CDR3 size: 16 residues. CDR3 bases: TGTGCCAGCAGTTACCTCAAGGACAGGGGGCCCTTGGCGCTCCACTTT. Amino acid sequence: CASSYLKDRGPLALHF.

The rearrangement links TRBV19 to TRBJ2-1, with 7 bases aligning to TRBD2. From germline, CDR1 is LNHDA and CDR2 SQIVND (reference sequence). The CDR3 loop spans 16 amino acids. V gave up 7 bases and J gave up 4 bases; unmatched junction bases: 13. The CDR3 DNA reads TGTGCCAGTATGGGGCTACTAGCGTCCCAATACAATGAGCAGTTCTTC. Translating gives CASMGLLASQYNEQFF.

The chain recombines TRBV30 with TRBJ1-1; D remains unclear. The CDR3 spans 12 residues. The V end lost 2 bases, the J end lost 10 bases, and 14 bases lay between the germline ends. The germline V gene encodes CDR1 GTSNPN and CDR2 SVGIG (reference sequence). The CDR3 reads CAWSPGVWVAFF. DNA of the CDR3: TGTGCCTGGAGTCCCGGGGTTTGGGTAGCTTTCTTT.

This chain joins TRBV30 and TRBJ2-7; TRBD1 aligns across 9 bases. Trimming took 4 bases from V and 7 from J; bases not matched to a gene: 11. This CDR3 region has 14 residues. Germline assignment: CDR1 GTSNPN and CDR2 SVGIG (reference sequence). Here the CDR3 reads CAWTEDRGMKEQYF. CDR3 DNA: TGTGCCTGGACCGAGGACAGGGGAATGAAGGAGCAGTACTTC.

V and J are TRBV19 and TRBJ1-5, with TRBD1 matching over 11 bases. Per the germline V gene, CDR1 is LNHDA and CDR2 is SQIVND (reference sequence). This CDR3 contains 16 residues. V gave up 10 bases and J gave up 9 bases; unmatched junction bases: 17. This CDR3 is CATQGLGTGGGLPQHF. In DNA, the CDR3 is TGTGCCACCCAAGGGCTTGGGACAGGGGGAGGGTTGCCCCAGCATTTT.

This clone was detected a few times. The V and J genes are TRBV6-5 and TRBJ2-5; a weak D match, TRBD1 (6 bases). The CDR3 spans 15 residues. Germline CDR1 MNHEY, CDR2 SVGAGI. Trimming took off 7 bases at V and 3 bases at J, with 18 bases between the two ends. The CDR3 sequence: CASTLSHDRKETQYF. Here the CDR3 DNA reads TGTGCCAGCACCCTCTCCCACGACAGGAAAGAGACCCAGTACTTC.

The chain employs TRBV18 and TRBJ2-2; 13 bases map to TRBD2. The CDR3 is made up of 16 amino acids. The junction had 0 bases not matched to a gene; V was cut back by 5 bases and J by 0 bases. Per the germline V gene, CDR1 is KGHSH and CDR2 is LQKENI. CDR3 sequence: CASSTSGGANTGELFF. CDR3 DNA: TGTGCCAGCTCAACTAGCGGGGGGGCGAACACCGGGGAGCTGTTTTTT.

The V and J genes are TRBV30 and TRBJ1-4; TRBD1 is a possible D gene (6 bases). Germline lookup yields CDR1 GTSNPN and CDR2 SVGIG (reference sequence). V was pared by 3 bases and J by 4 bases, with 18 bases between. The CDR3 is 16 residues long. DNA of the CDR3: TGTGCCTGGAGGCTGTTTAGAGCAGGGGTTAATGAAAAACTGTTTTTT. Amino acid sequence: CAWRLFRAGVNEKLFF. Together with reference TRBV30 and TRBJ1-4, the CDR3 gives the full variable domain: SQTIHQWPATLVQPVGSPLSLECTVEGTSNPNLYWYRQAAGRGLQLLFYSVGIGQISSEVPQNLSASRPQDRQFILSSKKLLLSDSGFYLCAWRLFRAGVNEKLFFGSGTQLSVL.

Written as DNA, the CDR3 is TGTGCCAGCAGCCCAGTCGGCTCAGGGGTAGGTTATGGCTACACCTTC. Protein product: CASSPVGSGVGYGYTF. V usage is TRBV7-2 and J usage is TRBJ1-2, with D perhaps matching TRBD1 (6 bases). Germline loops: CDR1 SGHTA, CDR2 FQGNSA. The CDR3 sequence is 16 residues long. Trimming stripped 5 bases from V and 5 bases from J, with 21 bases between.

The chain links TRBV10-3 to TRBJ1-2, with D perhaps matching TRBD1 (5 bases). V was cut by 2 bases and J by 4 bases, with 11 bases left in between. Germline values: CDR1 ENHRY, CDR2 SYGVKD. This CDR3 is built from 14 residues. CDR3: CAISEKTDIYGYTF. CDR3 nucleotide sequence: TGTGCCATCAGTGAGAAGACGGACATCTATGGCTACACCTTC.

The J gene is TRBJ1-4, the V gene TRBV4-1; 7 positions agree with TRBD1. This CDR3 is 16 amino acids long. V lost 2 bases, J lost 0 bases, and 3 bases stayed unmatched. Germline values: CDR1 MGHRA, CDR2 YSYEKL. This CDR3 is CASSQPGTATNEKLFF. CDR3 bases: TGCGCCAGCAGCCAACCCGGGACAGCAACTAATGAAAAACTGTTTTTT.

This chain connects TRBV3-1 (or the pseudogene TRBV3-2) to TRBJ2-7, with TRBD1 identical over 7 bases. The J segment lost 7 bases and the V segment lost 6 bases, leaving 12 bases of the junction unmatched. CDR3 length: 14 residues. CDR1 is LGHDT and CDR2 is YNNKEL in the germline V gene (reference sequence). CDR3 nucleotides: TGTGCCAGCAGGCATTCGACAGGGTTGGGAGAGCAGTACTTC. Translating it yields CASRHSTGLGEQYF.

This clone has a single count. The chain joins TRBV7-2 to TRBJ1-2; D may be TRBD1 (5 bases). The V gene's germline CDR1 is SGHTA and CDR2 FQGNSA. V was shortened by 7 bases and J by 6 bases, with 15 bases between the two germline ends. This CDR3 is 13 amino acids long. CDR3 coding DNA: TGTGCCAGCACCCTTTTGGGGCGCGATGGCTACACCTTC. Protein product: CASTLLGRDGYTF. The full variable domain, in which reference TRBV7-2 and TRBJ1-2 provide the parts outside the CDR3, is GAGVSQSPSNKVTEKGKDVELRCDPISGHTALYWYRQSLGQGLEFLIYFQGNSAPDKSGLPSDRFSAERTGGSVSTLTIQRTQQEDSAVYLCASTLLGRDGYTFGSGTRLTVV.

V gene TRBV19 combines with J gene TRBJ2-5; maybe TRBD1 (6 bases). CDR1 is LNHDA and CDR2 is SQIVND in the germline V gene (reference sequence). The V and J ends lost 8 bases and 1 base respectively, with 14 bases between them. This CDR3 comprises 14 residues. The CDR3 DNA reads TGTGCCAGTGCAAGTATAGGGGGCCAAGAGACCCAGTACTTC. Its translation is CASASIGGQETQYF. The full variable domain, with the rest looked up from reference TRBV19 and TRBJ2-5, is DGGITQSPKYLFRKEGQNVTLSCEQNLNHDAMYWYRQDPGQGLRLIYYSQIVNDFQKGDIAEGYSVSREKKESFPLTVTSAQKNPTAFYLCASASIGGQETQYFGPGTRLLVL.

This clone was counted only a few times. The chain couples TRBV18 to TRBJ1-5; a possible D gene is TRBD1 (5 bases). CDR3 length equals 15 residues. The germline gives CDR1 KGHSH, CDR2 LQKENI. The V gene lost 5 bases and the J gene lost 7 bases, with 18 bases spanning the gap. In DNA, the CDR3 is TGTGCCAGCTCAGCTAACGGACAAGGTTACCAGCCCCAGCATTTT. Residues: CASSANGQGYQPQHF.